Listed here are 8 T cell receptor beta chains from one sample, sequenced in a study of OX40 agonist ivuxolimab in advanced cancers. Sequencing was performed with immunoSEQ multiplex PCR; in TCRdb, only in-frame clones are kept and a portion is missing. The sample lists approximately 40,000 clones, 65% to 90% occurring once. This sample comprised CD4+ or CD8+ T cells sorted from blood, obtained in a trial of the OX40 agonist ivuxolimab. The receptors stem from an adult with an advanced solid tumor such as melanoma, head and neck, liver or kidney cancer.

V gene TRBV6-1 combines with J gene TRBJ2-1, with 7 positions matching TRBD2. The germline V gene has CDR1 MNHNS and CDR2 SASEGT. The CDR3 is 15 residues long. V lost 3 bases and J lost 0; bases outside the gene matches: 2. The CDR3 DNA is TGTGCCAGCAGTGAGCGGGAGAGCTCCTACAATGAGCAGTTCTTC. Translating it yields CASSERESSYNEQFF.

The chain employs TRBV4-3 and TRBJ2-3; D uncertain. Between the trimmed V and J ends, which lost 3 bases and 2 bases, there was a span of 15 bases. The CDR3 is 16 residues long. CDR1 LGHNA and CDR2 YSLEER come from the germline V gene. CDR3 region: CASSQRIAIDTDTQYF. CDR3 in DNA: TGCGCCAGCAGCCAGCGAATAGCTATAGACACAGATACGCAGTATTTT.

This clone was recorded a few times. This CDR3 is also generated by other DNA sequences in the sample. The chain has TRBV30 and TRBJ1-2; D perhaps matches TRBD1 (6 bases). Germline V gene lookup returns CDR1 GTSNPN and CDR2 SVGIG (reference sequence). V was shortened by 1 base and J by 0 bases, with 9 bases between the two germline ends. This CDR3 comprises 14 residues. CDR3 coding DNA: TGTGCCTGGAGTGAAGGGGGGCCTAACTATGGCTACACCTTC. Protein: CAWSEGGPNYGYTF.

This clone has a handful of counts. V gene TRBV7-9 combines with J gene TRBJ1-4, with D tentatively TRBD1 (6 bases). V shed 4 bases and J shed 5 bases, with 11 bases lying between them. The CDR3 length is 14 residues. Per germline, CDR1 SEHNR and CDR2 FQNEAQ (reference sequence). CDR3 coding DNA: TGTGCCAGCAGCTCCCGGGACAACAATGAAAAACTGTTTTTT. It yields the protein CASSSRDNNEKLFF.

J is TRBJ1-1 and V is TRBV11-2; D not certain. V lost 5 bases and J lost 8, with 15 bases in between. The CDR3 is 13 amino acids. Germline CDR1 reads SGHAT; CDR2 reads FQNNGV. CDR3 loop: CASSQNGIEEAFF. CDR3 coding DNA: TGTGCCAGCAGCCAAAATGGGATAGAAGAAGCTTTCTTT.

The genes are TRBV18 and TRBJ1-2; a possible D gene is TRBD1 (5 bases). V was shortened by 3 bases and J by 4 bases, with 9 bases between the two germline ends. Germline CDR1 is KGHSH and CDR2 is LQKENI. The CDR3 is made up of 13 amino acids. The CDR3 region has the DNA TGTGCCAGCTCACCCGGGGGGGGCTATGGCTACACCTTC. It yields the protein CASSPGGGYGYTF.

This clone has just a few counts. V is TRBV5-4 and J is TRBJ1-2, with 7 bases identical to TRBD1. The length of the CDR3 is 13 residues. Germline V gene lookup returns CDR1 SGHNT and CDR2 YYREEE (reference sequence). V lost 4 bases, J lost 6 bases, and 6 bases stayed unmatched. The DNA for the CDR3 is TGTGCCAGCAGCCTGAACAGGGGTCATGGCTACACCTTC. Protein sequence: CASSLNRGHGYTF.

The chain combines TRBV18 with TRBJ1-1; 8 nucleotides match TRBD1. CDR3 length: 17 amino acids. The V segment lost 2 bases and the J segment 4 bases; nucleotides outside the gene matches: 12. Germline CDR1 KGHSH, CDR2 LQKENI. The CDR3 is CASSPRQGQVGATEAFF. CDR3 bases: TGTGCCAGCTCACCAAGACAGGGACAGGTCGGGGCCACTGAAGCTTTCTTT. The full variable domain, its missing parts supplied by reference TRBV18 and TRBJ1-1, is NAGVMQNPRHLVRRRGQEARLRCSPMKGHSHVYWYRQLPEEGLKFMVYLQKENIIDESGMPKERFSAEFPKEGPSILRIQQVVRGDSAAYFCASSPRQGQVGATEAFFGQGTRLTVV.